This record concerns one T cell receptor beta chain sequence. The antigen is not known. Profiling relied on immunoSEQ multiplex PCR, and the TCRdb table lists in-frame clones only, not all of them. The data hold 1,500 to 2,000 clones, with roughly 90% observed a single time. The V gene lost 0 bases and the J gene lost 0 bases, with 13 bases spanning the gap. The CDR3 length is 17 residues. The germline gives CDR1 SGHKS, CDR2 YYEKEE (reference sequence). The source of the sample is a study of radiotherapy plus CTLA-4 blockade in lung cancer. Study in general: Objective response rate was 15% to 20%; disease control rate, about 28%. Findings of the study overall: Early blood T cell clone changes and increased post-radiation serum interferon-beta were reportedly the strongest response predictors. Blood TCR clones of tumor origin expanded after radiotherapy plus ipilimumab.

The receptor's source is a human donor with non-small cell lung cancer who had a complete response to radiotherapy plus ipilimumab. The sequencing here drew on tumor tissue, taken from a patient treated with radiotherapy plus ipilimumab. The chain uses TRBV5-5 and TRBJ1-5, with D possibly TRBD1 on 5 matching bases. The CDR3 here is CASSLALGENSNQPQHF. DNA of the CDR3: TGTGCCAGCAGCTTGGCCCTGGGGGAGAATAGCAATCAGCCCCAGCATTTT.